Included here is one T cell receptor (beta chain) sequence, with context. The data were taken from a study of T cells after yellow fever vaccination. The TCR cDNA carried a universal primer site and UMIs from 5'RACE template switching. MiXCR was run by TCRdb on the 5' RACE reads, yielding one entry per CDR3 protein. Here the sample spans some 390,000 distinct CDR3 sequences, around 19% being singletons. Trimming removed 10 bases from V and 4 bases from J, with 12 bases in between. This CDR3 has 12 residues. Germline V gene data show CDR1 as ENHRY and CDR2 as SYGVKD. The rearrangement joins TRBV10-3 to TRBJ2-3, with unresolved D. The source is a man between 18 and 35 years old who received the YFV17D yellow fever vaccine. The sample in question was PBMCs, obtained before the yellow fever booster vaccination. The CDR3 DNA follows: TGTGCCACCATGGTAGGGCCAGATACGCAGTATTTT. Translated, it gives CATMVGPDTQYF.